This T cell receptor beta chain comes out of a study of control samples from healthy donors and cancer patients. The data were produced by immunoSEQ multiplex PCR, yet TCRdb's version contains in-frame clones alone and is incomplete. This sample has 120,000 or so clones; just under 95% occur once, and the top ten carry 3.6%. This TCR was recovered from a man aged 30-40 years in good health. The sample was blood.

CDR3: CASTKGHYGYTF. Written as DNA, the CDR3 is TGTGCCAGCACCAAGGGACACTATGGCTACACCTTC. The rearrangement uses TRBV7-9 and TRBJ1-2, with D possibly TRBD1 on 5 matching bases. The CDR3 extends over 12 amino acids. Between the trimmed V and J ends, which lost 7 bases and 3 bases, there was a span of 9 bases. Germline V gene sequence: CDR1 SEHNR, CDR2 FQNEAQ (reference sequence).